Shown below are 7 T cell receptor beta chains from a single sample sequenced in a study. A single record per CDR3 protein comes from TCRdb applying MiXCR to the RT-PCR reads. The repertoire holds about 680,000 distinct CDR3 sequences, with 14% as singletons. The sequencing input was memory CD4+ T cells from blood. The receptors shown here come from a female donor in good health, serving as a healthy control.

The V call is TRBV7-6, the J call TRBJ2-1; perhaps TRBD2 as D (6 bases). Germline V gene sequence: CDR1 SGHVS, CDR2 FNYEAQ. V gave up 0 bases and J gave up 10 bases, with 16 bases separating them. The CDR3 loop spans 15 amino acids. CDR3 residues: CASSLADFLEGEQFF. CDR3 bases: TGTGCCAGCAGCTTAGCGGACTTCTTGGAGGGGGAGCAGTTCTTC.

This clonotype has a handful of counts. The CDR3 coding sequence is TGTGCCAGCAGCGTAAGTTTTAGAGACACAGATACGCAGTATTTT. Encoded protein: CASSVSFRDTDTQYF. The chain employs TRBV9 and TRBJ2-3; D is ambiguous. Deletions cut 1 base from V and 2 bases from J, with 11 bases between. CDR1 SGDLS and CDR2 YYNGEE come from the germline V gene. The CDR3 runs 15 residues.

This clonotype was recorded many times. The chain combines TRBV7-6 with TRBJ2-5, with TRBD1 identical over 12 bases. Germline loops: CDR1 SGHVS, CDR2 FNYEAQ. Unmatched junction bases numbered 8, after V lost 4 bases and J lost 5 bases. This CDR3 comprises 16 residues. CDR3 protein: CASSSKAGQGAETQYF. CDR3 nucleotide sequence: TGTGCCAGCAGCTCAAAAGCGGGACAGGGGGCTGAGACCCAGTACTTC.

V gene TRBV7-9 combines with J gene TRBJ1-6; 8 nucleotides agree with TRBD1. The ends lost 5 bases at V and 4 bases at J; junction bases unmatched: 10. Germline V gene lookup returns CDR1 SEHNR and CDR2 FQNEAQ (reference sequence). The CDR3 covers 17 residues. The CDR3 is CASSDPGQAEYNSPLHF. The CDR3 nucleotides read TGTGCCAGCAGCGACCCGGGACAGGCCGAGTATAATTCACCCCTCCACTTT.

CDR3 in amino acids: CASRYQGATNEKLFF. The CDR3 nucleotides are TGTGCCAGCAGATATCAGGGGGCGACTAATGAAAAACTGTTTTTT. The chain employs TRBV6-5 and TRBJ1-4, with 8 bases identical to TRBD1. CDR3 length equals 15 residues. CDR1 is MNHEY, CDR2 SVGAGI, per germline. The ends lost 6 bases at V and 2 bases at J; junction bases unmatched: 5.

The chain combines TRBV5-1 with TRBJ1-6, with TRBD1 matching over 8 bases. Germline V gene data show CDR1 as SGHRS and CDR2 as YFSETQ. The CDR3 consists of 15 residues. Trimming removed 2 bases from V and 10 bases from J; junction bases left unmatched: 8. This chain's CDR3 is CASSLDRGSGSPLHF. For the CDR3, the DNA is TGCGCCAGCAGCTTAGACAGGGGTTCAGGCTCACCCCTCCACTTT.

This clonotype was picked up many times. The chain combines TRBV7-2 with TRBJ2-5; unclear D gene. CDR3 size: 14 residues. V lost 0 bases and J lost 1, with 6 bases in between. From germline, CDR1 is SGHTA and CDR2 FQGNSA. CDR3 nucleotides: TGTGCCAGCAGCTTAGCCTGGGGCCAAGAGACCCAGTACTTC. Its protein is CASSLAWGQETQYF.